These 27 T cell receptor beta chains were all obtained from the same sample, sequenced in a study of Graves' ophthalmopathy and Graves' hyperthyroidism. RNA transcripts served as template for amplifying TCR beta CDR3 sequences. HTBI primers primed a first-round RT-PCR, and a second-round multiplex PCR followed. From the multiplex PCR reads, TCRdb called clonotypes with MiXCR, one entry per CDR3 protein. The sample carries about 740,000 distinct CDR3 sequences, approximately 40% recorded once. Source material: peripheral blood. The source is an adult man with Graves' ophthalmopathy.

This clonotype came up many times. This chain's CDR3 is CASSVDAYDGYTF. In DNA, the CDR3 is TGTGCCAGCAGCGTAGACGCATACGATGGCTACACCTTC. The rearrangement uses TRBV9 and TRBJ1-2; D gene ambiguous. The ends were cut back, 0 bases at V and 6 bases at J, with 9 bases in the middle. CDR3 length: 13 residues. Germline V gene sequence: CDR1 SGDLS, CDR2 YYNGEE.

The J gene is TRBJ2-3, the V gene TRBV7-3; TRBD1 aligns across 7 bases. Germline V lookup: CDR1 SGHTA, CDR2 FQGTGA. The CDR3 runs 13 residues. V lost 9 bases, J lost 3 bases, and 6 bases stayed unmatched. CDR3: CASSVQGTDTQYF. The CDR3 DNA follows: TGTGCCAGTAGTGTACAGGGGACAGATACGCAGTATTTT.

The table lists this clonotype with many counts. This chain connects TRBV7-6 to TRBJ1-4, with 11 bases fitting TRBD1. Trimming took 4 bases from V and 6 from J; bases not matched to a gene: 1. From germline, CDR1 is SGHVS and CDR2 FNYEAQ. The CDR3 spans 14 residues. CDR3 DNA sequence: TGTGCCAGCAGCTGGGGACAGGGGGATGAAAAACTGTTTTTT. Amino acid sequence: CASSWGQGDEKLFF.

The rearrangement uses TRBV7-3 and TRBJ1-1; D is perhaps TRBD1 (6 bases). The V end was cut by 1 base, the J end by 11 bases, with 14 bases between. This CDR3 is 13 amino acids long. CDR1 and CDR2 (germline): SGHTA, FQGTGA. The CDR3 protein is CASSLKAGGEAFF. The CDR3 region has the DNA TGTGCCAGCAGCTTAAAAGCCGGGGGCGAGGCTTTCTTT.

The chain combines TRBV7-9 with TRBJ1-5; weak D call: TRBD1 (5 bases). Trimming pared 4 bases from V and 11 bases from J, leaving 18 bases between. CDR3 length: 14 residues. Germline assignment: CDR1 SEHNR and CDR2 FQNEAQ (reference sequence). The CDR3 reads CASSYGHQQETQHF. CDR3 coding DNA: TGTGCCAGCAGCTACGGACATCAACAAGAGACCCAGCATTTT.

This clonotype was observed many times. Its ends do not fully match the called genes, so a read error is possible. The chain has TRBV10-3 and TRBJ1-1; tentatively, D is TRBD1 (5 bases). Germline V gene lookup returns CDR1 ENHRY and CDR2 SYGVKD. There are 14 residues in the CDR3. CDR3 DNA sequence: TGTGCCAGCAGTGTTGGGGGGTCGGACACTGAAGCTTTCTTT. Residues: CASSVGGSDTEAFF.

The CDR3 region is CASSTPGRVTDTQYF. The CDR3 DNA sequence: TGTGCCAGCAGCACCCCCGGGCGGGTCACAGATACGCAGTATTTT. The rearrangement links TRBV7-2 to TRBJ2-3; D is possibly TRBD2 (5 bases). CDR3 length equals 15 residues. Between the trimmed V and J ends, which lost 5 bases and 2 bases, there was a span of 14 bases. Germline-derived CDR1 and CDR2 are SGHTA and FQGNSA.

The V gene is TRBV12-5, the J gene TRBJ1-6, with a weak D call TRBD1 (6 bases). V lost 1 base to trimming and J lost 2 bases, with 9 bases between them. Germline CDR1 reads LGHNT; CDR2 reads FRNRAP. The CDR3 sequence is 16 residues long. CDR3 residues: CASGLDRVPYNSPLHF. In DNA form, the CDR3 reads TGTGCTAGTGGTTTGGACAGGGTGCCCTATAATTCACCCCTCCACTTT.

With regard to this clonotype: The missing conserved phenylalanine or tryptophan at the end of this CDR3 makes a read error likely. The chain combines TRBV7-9 with TRBJ1-1; D ambiguous. The germline V gene encodes CDR1 SEHNR and CDR2 FQNEAQ (reference sequence). V was shortened by 4 bases and J by 4 bases, with 10 bases between the two germline ends. The CDR3 is 13 residues long. CDR3 coding DNA: TGTGCCAGCAGCTCCGCTATGTCCACTGAAGCTTTCGTT. Translating it yields CASSSAMSTEAFV.

The table lists this clonotype with many counts. V usage is TRBV2 and J usage is TRBJ1-5; possible D gene TRBD1, 5 bases. Germline loops: CDR1 SNHLY, CDR2 FYNNEI. The CDR3 runs to 13 residues. Trimming left V 10 bases short and J 2 bases short, with 12 bases between. CDR3 in amino acids: CATRAGGNQPQHF. The DNA of the CDR3 is TGTGCCACCAGGGCTGGTGGCAATCAGCCCCAGCATTTT. Full variable domain (remainder filled in from reference TRBV2 and TRBJ1-5): EPEVTQTPSHQVTQMGQEVILRCVPISNHLYFYWYRQILGQKVEFLVSFYNNEISEKSEIFDDQFSVERPDGSNFTLKIRSTKLEDSAMYFCATRAGGNQPQHFGDGTRLSIL.

This clonotype was recorded a few times. V gene TRBV4-3 combines with J gene TRBJ2-5, with 9 bases aligning to TRBD1. Germline V gene data show CDR1 as LGHNA and CDR2 as YSLEER. The J segment lost 4 bases and the V segment lost 0 bases, leaving 6 bases of the junction unmatched. CDR3 length: 16 amino acids. CDR3 protein: CASSQEEMTGGETQYF. The CDR3 DNA sequence: TGCGCCAGCAGCCAAGAGGAAATGACAGGGGGAGAGACCCAGTACTTC.

This clonotype has a handful of counts. The V gene is TRBV19, the J gene TRBJ2-2; D is undetermined. The V end was cut by 7 bases, the J end by 5 bases, with 8 bases between. The CDR3 has 12 amino acids. The germline V gene encodes CDR1 LNHDA and CDR2 SQIVND (reference sequence). CDR3 amino acids: CASTIGTGELFF. The DNA for the CDR3 is TGTGCCAGTACCATCGGGACCGGGGAGCTGTTTTTT.

A word on this clonotype: Given the absence of the conserved phenylalanine or tryptophan at the CDR3 end, a read error is likely. The chain joins TRBV15 to TRBJ1-2; D gene uncertain. The CDR3 is 16 residues long. The germline CDR1 and CDR2 sequences are LNHNV and YYDKDF (reference sequence). V lost 0 bases to trimming and J lost 8 bases, with 19 bases between them. The CDR3 region has the DNA TGTGCCACCAGCAGAGACCGAGGACTCCTGGCGGGAGGCTACACCTCC. Its protein product is CATSRDRGLLAGGYTS.

The chain has TRBV27 and TRBJ2-7; 9 nucleotides align to TRBD1. Germline CDR1 MNHEY, CDR2 SMNVEV (reference sequence). The CDR3 consists of 12 residues. J was trimmed by 10 bases and V by 6 bases; bases with no gene match: 7. CDR3 in DNA: TGTGCCAGCAGGGGACAGGGCTACAATCAGTACTTC. It specifies CASRGQGYNQYF.

The rearrangement links TRBV7-9 to TRBJ2-2; TRBD2 matches at 12 bases. V was pared by 4 bases and J by 4 bases, with 7 bases of the junction left unmatched. The CDR3 extends over 17 amino acids. CDR1 and CDR2 (germline): SEHNR, FQNEAQ (reference sequence). The CDR3 DNA follows: TGTGCCAGCAGCTCACCGCCTAGCGGGAGGGGCACCGGGGAGCTGTTTTTT. The encoded protein is CASSSPPSGRGTGELFF. The full variable domain, its missing parts supplied by reference TRBV7-9 and TRBJ2-2, is DTGVSQNPRHKITKRGQNVTFRCDPISEHNRLYWYRQTLGQGPEFLTYFQNEAQLEKSRLLSDRFSAERPKGSFSTLEIQRTEQGDSAMYLCASSSPPSGRGTGELFFGEGSRLTVL.

This clonotype has just a few counts. The chain employs TRBV25-1 and TRBJ1-5; 11 bases map to TRBD1. The germline V gene encodes CDR1 MGHDK and CDR2 SYGVNS. The CDR3 spans 18 residues. With 4 bases clipped from V and 5 bases from J, the junction kept 13 bases outside the gene matches. Here the CDR3 DNA reads TGTGCCAGCAGTGTGGGGGGATCGGACAGGGGGCTCGATCAGCCCCAGCATTTT. It specifies CASSVGGSDRGLDQPQHF.

The rearrangement uses TRBV29-1 and TRBJ1-2, with D maybe TRBD1 (6 bases). Trimming removed 8 bases at V and 5 bases at J, with 12 bases between. CDR1 and CDR2 from the germline V gene are SQVTM and ANQGSEA. CDR3 length: 11 amino acids. Here the CDR3 reads CSSDRFYGYTF. The CDR3 DNA reads as TGCAGCAGTGACAGGTTTTATGGCTACACCTTC.

The chain recombines TRBV6-1 with TRBJ2-7, with unresolved D. The germline V and J ends were trimmed by 5 bases and 2 bases, with 10 bases remaining between them. The CDR3 runs to 13 residues. Germline loops: CDR1 MNHNS, CDR2 SASEGT. This CDR3 is CASSYEFTYEQYF. The CDR3 coding sequence is TGTGCCAGCAGTTACGAGTTTACCTACGAGCAGTACTTC.

This clonotype was picked up many times. This chain connects TRBV7-6 to TRBJ1-1; D possibly corresponds to TRBD1 (6 bases). CDR1 SGHVS and CDR2 FNYEAQ come from the germline V gene. V lost 0 bases and J 3 bases, leaving 11 bases between the germline ends. The CDR3 has 15 amino acids. DNA for the CDR3: TGTGCCAGCAGCTTAGCAACGGGGGCGGACACTGAAGCTTTCTTT. Translating it yields CASSLATGADTEAFF. The variable domain in full, with the rest retrieved from reference TRBV7-6 and TRBJ1-1, is GAGVSQSPRYKVTKRGQDVALRCDPISGHVSLYWYRQALGQGPEFLTYFNYEAQQDKSGLPNDRFSAERPEGSISTLTIQRTEQRDSAMYRCASSLATGADTEAFFGQGTRLTVV.

In its sample, this clonotype was seen a few times. Relative to the germline gene, one junction end is altered; a read error may explain this. The chain employs TRBV10-3 and TRBJ1-1; 7 nucleotides line up with TRBD1. The CDR3 runs to 15 residues. Germline CDR1 reads ENHRY; CDR2 reads SYGVKD. CDR3 residues: CAISRGQDGDTEASF. The DNA of the CDR3 is TGTGCCATCAGTAGAGGACAGGATGGGGACACTGAAGCTTCCTTT.

The chain uses TRBV7-3 and TRBJ1-1; TRBD1 is a possible D gene (6 bases). Looked up from germline, CDR1 is SGHTA and CDR2 is FQGTGA. The V end lost 1 base, the J end lost 4 bases, and 10 bases lay between the germline ends. The CDR3 has 14 residues. CDR3 region: CASSLSGGPTEAFF. CDR3 DNA sequence: TGTGCCAGCAGCTTAAGTGGGGGGCCCACTGAAGCTTTCTTT. Together with reference TRBV7-3 and TRBJ1-1, the CDR3 gives the full variable domain: GAGVSQTPSNKVTEKGKYVELRCDPISGHTALYWYRQSLGQGPEFLIYFQGTGAADDSGLPNDRFFAVRPEGSVSTLKIQRTERGDSAVYLCASSLSGGPTEAFFGQGTRLTVV.

On this clonotype: A read error is possible here, since a much larger clone lies one base away. This chain joins TRBV19 and TRBJ1-6, with TRBD1 matching over 10 bases. Trimming removed 8 bases from V and 9 bases from J; junction bases left unmatched: 7. The CDR3 runs 14 residues. Looked up from germline, CDR1 is LNHDA and CDR2 is SQIVND (reference sequence). As DNA, the CDR3 is TGTGCCAGTGGTACGCGGACAGGGGGTTCACCCCTCCACTTT. Its protein is CASGTRTGGSPLHF.

This clonotype turned up a few times. V usage is TRBV7-9 and J usage is TRBJ1-3, with D unresolved. Trimming removed 0 bases at V and 0 bases at J, with 9 bases between. The germline CDR1 and CDR2 sequences are SEHNR and FQNEAQ (reference sequence). This CDR3 region has 16 residues. CDR3 DNA: TGTGCCAGCAGCTTAGCGCTTCCCACCTCTGGAAACACCATATATTTT. Translated: CASSLALPTSGNTIYF.

This clonotype has just a few counts. This chain uses TRBV20-1 with TRBJ2-7, with D possibly TRBD1 on 5 matching bases. Germline V CDR1 and CDR2: DFQATT, SNEGSKA (reference sequence). V lost 0 bases and J lost 3, with 9 bases in between. The CDR3 spans 13 residues. The CDR3 sequence is CSARDQGLYEQYF. CDR3 bases: TGCAGTGCTAGAGATCAGGGCCTCTACGAGCAGTACTTC.

The chain combines TRBV10-3 with TRBJ2-7; TRBD1 aligns across 9 bases. This CDR3 comprises 14 residues. V lost 6 bases, J lost 1 base, and 4 bases stayed unmatched. The germline V gene encodes CDR1 ENHRY and CDR2 SYGVKD. CDR3 DNA sequence: TGTGCCATCAGGGGACAGGGAACTTCCTACGAGCAGTACTTC. It yields the protein CAIRGQGTSYEQYF.

This sequence joins TRBV29-1 and TRBJ2-5, with TRBD1 as a possible D gene (6 bases). Germline V gene lookup returns CDR1 SQVTM and CDR2 ANQGSEA. V was trimmed by 7 bases and J by 5 bases, leaving 20 bases between them. The CDR3 is 14 amino acids. The CDR3 coding sequence is TGCAGCGCTGCTCCACAGGGAAGTCGGGAGACCCAGTACTTC. This sequence encodes CSAAPQGSRETQYF.

This clonotype occurred many times. The gene calls are TRBV7-7 and TRBJ2-5; the D gene could be TRBD1 or TRBD2 (5 bases each). This CDR3 region has 14 residues. The germline V and J ends were trimmed by 4 bases and 4 bases, with 13 bases remaining between them. Per germline, CDR1 SSHAT and CDR2 FNYEAQ (reference sequence). The CDR3 coding sequence is TGTGCCAGCAGCTCGGGACCCTGGGTAGAGACCCAGTACTTC. Its translation: CASSSGPWVETQYF.